The TCR beta chain under discussion was sequenced for a study of blood T cell repertoires in COVID-19. Study at large: Italy, Spain and the United States were the sources of the convalescent and acute COVID-19 samples. Sources were T cells, B-cell-depleted T cells, or PBMCs; the material itself was cDNA or gDNA.

Repertoires were generated with immunoSEQ multiplex PCR, while TCRdb's copy carries only in-frame clones and drops some. Among about 180,000 clones listed, 85% to 90% were seen once. Cohorts were assigned according to the clinical history that participants reported. Sequenced sample: PBMCs or T cells enriched from blood (not recorded which). This TCR was sampled from a woman between 40 and 55 years old with acute COVID-19.

In DNA form, the CDR3 reads TGCGCCAGCAGCTTGGAGCAACTACAGGGCTTGAACACTGAAGCTTTCTTT. Protein sequence: CASSLEQLQGLNTEAFF. The chain couples TRBV5-1 to TRBJ1-1, with a tentative D call TRBD1 (6 bases). V lost 0 bases to trimming and J lost 0 bases, with 15 bases between them. This CDR3 region has 17 residues. Germline V lookup: CDR1 SGHRS, CDR2 YFSETQ.